The clone carrying this T cell receptor beta chain appeared many times. Stable Graves' hyperthyroidism denoted no ophthalmopathy progression over 18 months. Clinical symptoms, serum thyroxine, TRAb, thyroid ultrasound and orbital computed tomography informed diagnoses. These data originate in a study of T cells in Graves' hyperthyroidism and ophthalmopathy. Study in general: Before any treatment, at initial diagnosis, peripheral blood was collected.

Researchers took RNA transcripts and amplified the TCR beta CDR3 regions from them. Primed by the HTBI set, a first-round RT-PCR was run on the TCR CDR3. TCRdb re-called the multiplex PCR reads through MiXCR, storing one row per CDR3 protein. This table has about 200,000 distinct CDR3 sequences, around 16% appearing once. Sequencing used blood. The receptor was isolated from a woman in her forties or fifties with Graves' hyperthyroidism.

The chain's CDR3 is CASSPSTGDTYYGYTF. CDR3 nucleotides: TGTGCCAGCAGCCCTTCTACAGGGGACACCTACTATGGCTACACCTTC. This chain links TRBV3-1 with TRBJ1-2; 7 nucleotides agree with TRBD1. Germline V CDR1 and CDR2: LGHDT, YNNKEL (reference sequence). With 4 bases clipped from V and 3 bases from J, the junction kept 11 bases outside the gene matches. The CDR3 covers 16 residues. Variable domain in full (rest from reference TRBV3-1 and TRBJ1-2): DTAVSQTPKYLVTQMGNDKSIKCEQNLGHDTMYWYKQDSKKFLKIMFSYNNKELIINETVPNRFSPKSPDKAHLNLHINSLELGDSAVYFCASSPSTGDTYYGYTFGSGTRLTVV.